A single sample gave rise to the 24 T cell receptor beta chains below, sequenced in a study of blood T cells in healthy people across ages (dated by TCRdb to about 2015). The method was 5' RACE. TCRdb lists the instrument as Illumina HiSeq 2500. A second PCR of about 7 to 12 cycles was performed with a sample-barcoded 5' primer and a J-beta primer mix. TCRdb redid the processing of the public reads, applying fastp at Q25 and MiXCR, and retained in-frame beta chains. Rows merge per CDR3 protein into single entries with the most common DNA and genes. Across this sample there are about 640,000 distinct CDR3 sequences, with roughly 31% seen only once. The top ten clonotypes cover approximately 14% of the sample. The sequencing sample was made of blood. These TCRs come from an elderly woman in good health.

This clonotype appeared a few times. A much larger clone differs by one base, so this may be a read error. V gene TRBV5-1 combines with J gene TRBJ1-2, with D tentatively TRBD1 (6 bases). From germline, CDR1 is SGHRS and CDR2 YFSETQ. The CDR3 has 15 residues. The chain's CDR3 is CARSLAGQRSYGYTF. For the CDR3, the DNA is TGCGCCCGCAGCTTGGCCGGACAGAGAAGCTATGGCTACACCTTC.

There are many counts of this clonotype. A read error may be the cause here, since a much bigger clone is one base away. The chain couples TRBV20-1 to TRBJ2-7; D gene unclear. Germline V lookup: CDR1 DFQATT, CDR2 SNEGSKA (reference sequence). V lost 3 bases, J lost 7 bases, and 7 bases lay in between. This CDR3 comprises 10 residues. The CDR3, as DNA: TGCAGTGCTAGCTTCAATGAGCAGTACTTC. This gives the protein CSASFNEQYF.

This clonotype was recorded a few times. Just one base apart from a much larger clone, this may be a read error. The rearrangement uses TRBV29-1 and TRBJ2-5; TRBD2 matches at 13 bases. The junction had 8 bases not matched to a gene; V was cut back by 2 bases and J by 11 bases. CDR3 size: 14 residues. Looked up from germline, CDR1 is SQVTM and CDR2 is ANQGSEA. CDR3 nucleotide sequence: TGCAGCGTTGAACCGGGACTAGCGGGGAATGAGCAGTACTTC. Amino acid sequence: CSVEPGLAGNEQYF. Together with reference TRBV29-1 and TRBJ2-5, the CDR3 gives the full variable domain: SAVISQKPSRDICQRGTSLTIQCQVDSQVTMMFWYRQQPGQSLTLIATANQGSEATYESGFVIDKFPISRPNLTFSTLTVSNMSPEDSSIYLCSVEPGLAGNEQYFGPGTRLLVL.

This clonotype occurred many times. This chain's CDR3 is CASSYAGATNSPLHF. The CDR3 DNA reads TGTGCCAGCAGCTATGCAGGGGCCACTAATTCACCCCTCCACTTT. V usage is TRBV5-6 and J usage is TRBJ1-6; tentatively, D is TRBD1 (6 bases). The germline V gene encodes CDR1 SGHDT and CDR2 YYEEEE. Trimming took off 3 bases at V and 6 bases at J, with 13 bases between the two ends. The CDR3 is made up of 15 amino acids.

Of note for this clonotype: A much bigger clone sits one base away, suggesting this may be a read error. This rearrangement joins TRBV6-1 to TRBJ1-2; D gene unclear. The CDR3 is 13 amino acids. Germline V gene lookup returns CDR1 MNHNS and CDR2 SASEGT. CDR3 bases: TGTGCCACCAGTCCGGCGGTGAACTATGGCTACACCTTC. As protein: CATSPAVNYGYTF.

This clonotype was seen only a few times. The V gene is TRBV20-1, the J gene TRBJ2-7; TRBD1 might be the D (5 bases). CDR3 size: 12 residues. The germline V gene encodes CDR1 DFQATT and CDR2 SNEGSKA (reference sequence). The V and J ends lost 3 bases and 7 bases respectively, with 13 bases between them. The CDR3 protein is CSASQADNEQYF. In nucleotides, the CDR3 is TGCAGTGCTAGCCAGGCGGACAATGAGCAGTACTTC.

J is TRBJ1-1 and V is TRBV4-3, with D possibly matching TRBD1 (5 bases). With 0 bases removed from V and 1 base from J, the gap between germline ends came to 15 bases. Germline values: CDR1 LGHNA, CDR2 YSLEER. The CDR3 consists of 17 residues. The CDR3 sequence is CASSQDWGTPTNTEAFF. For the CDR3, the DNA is TGCGCCAGCAGCCAAGATTGGGGGACCCCCACGAACACTGAAGCTTTCTTT.

CDR3 sequence reads: CASRSGARGYTF. In DNA form, the CDR3 reads TGTGCCAGCAGGTCGGGGGCACGTGGCTACACCTTC. This chain connects TRBV6-5 to TRBJ1-2; TRBD1 is a possible D gene (6 bases). The CDR3 extends over 12 amino acids. With 6 bases removed from V and 7 bases from J, the gap between germline ends came to 12 bases. CDR1 and CDR2 (germline): MNHEY, SVGAGI.

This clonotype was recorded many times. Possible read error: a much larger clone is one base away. CDR3 amino acids: CASSLWDKGETQYF. The DNA for the CDR3 is TGTGCCAGCAGCTTATGGGACAAAGGAGAGACCCAGTACTTC. The chain links TRBV7-2 to TRBJ2-5; D possibly corresponds to TRBD1 (6 bases). CDR1 is SGHTA, CDR2 FQGNSA, per germline. The V gene lost 2 bases and the J gene lost 4 bases, with 11 bases spanning the gap. This CDR3 is built from 14 residues.

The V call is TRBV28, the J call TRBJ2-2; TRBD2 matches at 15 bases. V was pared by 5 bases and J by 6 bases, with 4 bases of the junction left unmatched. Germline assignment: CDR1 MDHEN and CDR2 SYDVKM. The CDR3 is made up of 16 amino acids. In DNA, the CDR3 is TGTGCCAGCAGTCGGACTAGCGGGGGGGCCCCCGGGGAGCTGTTTTTT. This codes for CASSRTSGGAPGELFF.

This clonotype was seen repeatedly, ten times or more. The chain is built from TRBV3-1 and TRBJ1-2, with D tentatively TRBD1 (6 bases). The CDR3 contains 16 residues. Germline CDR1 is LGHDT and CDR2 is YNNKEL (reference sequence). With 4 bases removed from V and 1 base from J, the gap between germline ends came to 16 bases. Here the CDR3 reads CASSPPRGGLNYGYTF. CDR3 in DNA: TGTGCCAGCAGCCCCCCCCGGGGGGGCCTTAACTATGGCTACACCTTC. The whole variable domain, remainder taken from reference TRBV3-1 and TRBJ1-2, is DTAVSQTPKYLVTQMGNDKSIKCEQNLGHDTMYWYKQDSKKFLKIMFSYNNKELIINETVPNRFSPKSPDKAHLNLHINSLELGDSAVYFCASSPPRGGLNYGYTFGSGTRLTVV.

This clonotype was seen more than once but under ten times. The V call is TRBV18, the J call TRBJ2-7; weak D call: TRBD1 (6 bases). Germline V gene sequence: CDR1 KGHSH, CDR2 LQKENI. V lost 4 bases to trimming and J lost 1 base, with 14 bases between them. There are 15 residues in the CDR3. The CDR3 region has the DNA TGTGCCAGCTCACTCGCCGGACAGCCTTCCTACGAGCAGTACTTC. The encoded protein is CASSLAGQPSYEQYF.

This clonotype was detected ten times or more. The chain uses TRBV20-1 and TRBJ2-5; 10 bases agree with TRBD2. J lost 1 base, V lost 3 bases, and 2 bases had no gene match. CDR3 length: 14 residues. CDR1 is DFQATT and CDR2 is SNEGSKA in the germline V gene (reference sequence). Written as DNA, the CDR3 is TGCAGTGCTAGGAGGACTAGCGGCCAAGAGACCCAGTACTTC. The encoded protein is CSARRTSGQETQYF.

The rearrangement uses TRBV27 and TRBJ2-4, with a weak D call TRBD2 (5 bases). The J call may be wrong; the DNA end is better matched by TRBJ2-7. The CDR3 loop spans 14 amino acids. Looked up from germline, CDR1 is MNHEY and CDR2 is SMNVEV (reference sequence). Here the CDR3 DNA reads TGTGCCAGCAGTTTATCGGAGGCCGCCTACGAGCAGTACTTC. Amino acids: CASSLSEAAYEQYF.

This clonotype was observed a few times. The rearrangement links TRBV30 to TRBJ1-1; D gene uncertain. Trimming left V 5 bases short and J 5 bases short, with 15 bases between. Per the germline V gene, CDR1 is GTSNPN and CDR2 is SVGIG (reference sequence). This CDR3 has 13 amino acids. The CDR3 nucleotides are TGTGCCTGGCACCCCGGTATCCGGACTGAAGCTTTCTTT. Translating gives CAWHPGIRTEAFF.

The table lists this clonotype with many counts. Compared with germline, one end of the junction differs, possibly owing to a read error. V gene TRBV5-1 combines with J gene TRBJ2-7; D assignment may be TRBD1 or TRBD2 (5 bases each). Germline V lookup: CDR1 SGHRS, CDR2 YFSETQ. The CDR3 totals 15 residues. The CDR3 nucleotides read TGTGCCAGCAGCCTTGGGACCTCTAGCTCCTACGAGCAGTACTTC. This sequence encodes CASSLGTSSSYEQYF. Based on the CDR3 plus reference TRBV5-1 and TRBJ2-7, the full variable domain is KAGVTQTPRYLIKTRGQQVTLSCSPISGHRSVSWYQQTPGQGLQFLFEYFSETQRNKGNFPGRFSGRQFSNSRSEMNVSTLELGDSALYLCASSLGTSSSYEQYFGPGTRLTVT.

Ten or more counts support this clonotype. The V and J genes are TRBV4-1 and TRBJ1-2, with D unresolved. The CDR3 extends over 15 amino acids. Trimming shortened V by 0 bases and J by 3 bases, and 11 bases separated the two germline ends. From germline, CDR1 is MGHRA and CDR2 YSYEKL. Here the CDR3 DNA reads TGCGCCAGCAGCCAAGATCCCCGGAGTTACTATGGCTACACCTTC. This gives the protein CASSQDPRSYYGYTF.

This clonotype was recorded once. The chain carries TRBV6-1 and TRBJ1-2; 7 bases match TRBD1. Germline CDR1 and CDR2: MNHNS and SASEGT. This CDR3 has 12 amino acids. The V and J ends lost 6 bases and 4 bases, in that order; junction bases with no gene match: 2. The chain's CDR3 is CASRGDSYGYTF. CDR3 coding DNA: TGTGCCAGCAGGGGGGACAGCTATGGCTACACCTTC.

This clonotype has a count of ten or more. The CDR3 coding sequence is TGCGCCAGCAGCCCGGACAGGGGTAGGGATGAGCAGTTCTTC. It is translated as CASSPDRGRDEQFF. The chain uses TRBV5-1 and TRBJ2-1; 9 nucleotides line up with TRBD1. Germline V gene sequence: CDR1 SGHRS, CDR2 YFSETQ. The CDR3 is made up of 14 amino acids. The V gene end was trimmed by 4 bases and the J gene end by 8 bases; junction bases not matched to a gene: 7.

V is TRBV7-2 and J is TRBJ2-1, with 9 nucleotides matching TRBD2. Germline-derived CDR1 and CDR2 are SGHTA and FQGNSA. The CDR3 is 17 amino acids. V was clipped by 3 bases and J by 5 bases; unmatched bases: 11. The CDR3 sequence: CASSFLPTSGRDNEQFF. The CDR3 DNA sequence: TGTGCCAGCAGCTTTCTGCCCACTAGCGGGCGAGACAATGAGCAGTTCTTC.

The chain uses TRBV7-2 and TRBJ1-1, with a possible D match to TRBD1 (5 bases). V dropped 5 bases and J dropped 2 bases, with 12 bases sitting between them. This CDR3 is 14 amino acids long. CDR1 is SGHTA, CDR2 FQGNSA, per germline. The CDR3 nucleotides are TGTGCCAGCAGCCCCGGGGGGGATAACACTGAAGCTTTCTTT. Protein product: CASSPGGDNTEAFF.

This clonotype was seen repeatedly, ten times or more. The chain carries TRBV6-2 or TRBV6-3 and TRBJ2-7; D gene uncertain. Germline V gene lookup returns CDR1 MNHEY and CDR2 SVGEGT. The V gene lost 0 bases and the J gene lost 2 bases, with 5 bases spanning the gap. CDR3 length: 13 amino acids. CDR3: CASSYSPPYEQYF. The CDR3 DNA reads TGTGCCAGCAGTTACTCTCCCCCCTACGAGCAGTACTTC.

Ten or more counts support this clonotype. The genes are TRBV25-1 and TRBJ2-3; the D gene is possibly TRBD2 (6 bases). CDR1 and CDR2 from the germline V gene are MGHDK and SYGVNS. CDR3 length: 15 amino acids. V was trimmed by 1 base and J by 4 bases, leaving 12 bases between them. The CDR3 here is CASSELVGGADTQYF. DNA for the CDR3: TGTGCCAGCAGTGAATTGGTCGGGGGAGCAGATACGCAGTATTTT.

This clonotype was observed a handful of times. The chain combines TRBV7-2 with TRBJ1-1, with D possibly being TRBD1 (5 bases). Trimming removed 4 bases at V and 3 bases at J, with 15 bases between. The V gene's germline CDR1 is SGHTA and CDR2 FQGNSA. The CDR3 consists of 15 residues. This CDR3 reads CASSWLGGVDTEAFF. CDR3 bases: TGTGCCAGCAGCTGGCTCGGAGGGGTCGACACTGAAGCTTTCTTT. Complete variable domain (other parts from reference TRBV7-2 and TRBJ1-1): GAGVSQSPSNKVTEKGKDVELRCDPISGHTALYWYRQSLGQGLEFLIYFQGNSAPDKSGLPSDRFSAERTGGSVSTLTIQRTQQEDSAVYLCASSWLGGVDTEAFFGQGTRLTVV.